Each of the 24 T cell receptor beta chains below was sequenced from the same sample in a study of blood T cell repertoires in COVID-19. Method: immunoSEQ multiplex PCR; TCRdb's copy keeps in-frame clones and lacks some. The table lists fewer than 250,000 clones, about 87% of them singletons, with around 2.6% in the top ten. Sequenced sample: PBMCs or T cells enriched from blood (not recorded which). The receptors stem from a woman in her twenties or thirties with acute COVID-19.

The chain is built from TRBV2 and TRBJ2-3; TRBD2 agrees at 7 bases. This CDR3 comprises 16 residues. The germline V gene encodes CDR1 SNHLY and CDR2 FYNNEI. Unmatched junction bases numbered 14, after V lost 9 bases and J lost 2 bases. CDR3 sequence reads: CARGKSSGAYTDTQYF. CDR3 DNA sequence: TGTGCCAGAGGAAAATCGAGCGGGGCCTACACAGATACGCAGTATTTT.

This clone was recorded once. The rearrangement joins TRBV29-1 to TRBJ2-2; TRBD1 matches at 9 bases. The CDR3 totals 14 residues. Germline-derived CDR1 and CDR2 are SQVTM and ANQGSEA. J lost 7 bases, V lost 7 bases, and 10 bases had no gene match. The CDR3 here is CSARQGVSGGELFF. The CDR3, as DNA: TGCAGCGCAAGACAGGGGGTCTCTGGCGGGGAGCTGTTTTTT.

CDR3 coding DNA: TGTGCCAGCAGTTCATCGCCTACTGATTGGGAGCTGTTTTTT. Its protein product is CASSSSPTDWELFF. The V call is TRBV7-6, the J call TRBJ2-2, with D unresolved. V lost 6 bases to trimming and J lost 9 bases, with 17 bases between them. The CDR3 sequence is 14 residues long. The germline gives CDR1 SGHVS, CDR2 FNYEAQ. Full variable domain (outside the CDR3, taken from reference TRBV7-6 and TRBJ2-2): GAGVSQSPRYKVTKRGQDVALRCDPISGHVSLYWYRQALGQGPEFLTYFNYEAQQDKSGLPNDRFSAERPEGSISTLTIQRTEQRDSAMYRCASSSSPTDWELFFGEGSRLTVL.

To note about this clone: This same CDR3 is encoded by further DNA sequences in the sample. The CDR3 DNA follows: TGTGCCAGCAGCTTAGGTGGAGGGGGCTACACCTTC. This encodes CASSLGGGGYTF. The genes are TRBV7-9 and TRBJ1-2, with D unresolved. Germline-derived CDR1 and CDR2 are SEHNR and FQNEAQ (reference sequence). CDR3 length: 12 amino acids. The V end was cut by 1 base, the J end by 8 bases, with 8 bases between.

This chain joins TRBV6-5 and TRBJ1-2; no clear D gene. The V end lost 6 bases, the J end lost 3 bases, and 14 bases lay between the germline ends. The CDR3 is 14 residues long. Germline V gene sequence: CDR1 MNHEY, CDR2 SVGAGI. CDR3 loop: CASSLGLPDYGYTF. DNA for the CDR3: TGTGCCAGCAGCCTAGGACTCCCCGACTATGGCTACACCTTC.

The chain employs TRBV4-1 and TRBJ1-1; D is uncertain. The V and J ends lost 1 base and 8 bases respectively, with 17 bases between them. CDR1 MGHRA and CDR2 YSYEKL come from the germline V gene. CDR3 length equals 15 residues. The CDR3 loop reads CASSQGKGGLWEAFF. In nucleotides, the CDR3 is TGCGCCAGCAGCCAAGGCAAAGGAGGTTTGTGGGAAGCTTTCTTT.

V is TRBV20-1 and J is TRBJ2-7; TRBD1 might be the D (6 bases). The ends were cut back, 3 bases at V and 4 bases at J, with 19 bases in the middle. CDR1 and CDR2 from the germline V gene are DFQATT and SNEGSKA (reference sequence). The CDR3 contains 15 residues. CDR3: CSASPPSGQSYEQYF. DNA of the CDR3: TGCAGTGCTAGTCCCCCCTCTGGACAGAGTTACGAGCAGTACTTC.

The V and J genes are TRBV7-2 and TRBJ2-7; the D is unclear. Germline CDR1 SGHTA, CDR2 FQGNSA. The CDR3 is made up of 18 amino acids. V was clipped by 4 bases and J by 0 bases, with 22 bases between them. The CDR3 here is CASSSLATYQQYSYEQYF. The CDR3 nucleotides read TGTGCCAGCAGCTCCTTGGCGACTTATCAACAATACTCCTACGAGCAGTACTTC. The variable domain in full, with the rest retrieved from reference TRBV7-2 and TRBJ2-7, is GAGVSQSPSNKVTEKGKDVELRCDPISGHTALYWYRQSLGQGLEFLIYFQGNSAPDKSGLPSDRFSAERTGGSVSTLTIQRTQQEDSAVYLCASSSLATYQQYSYEQYFGPGTRLTVT.

V gene TRBV5-1 combines with J gene TRBJ1-3, with D unresolved. Germline CDR1 reads SGHRS; CDR2 reads YFSETQ. The CDR3 consists of 14 residues. V shed 4 bases and J shed 0 bases, with 8 bases lying between them. The CDR3 reads CASSPAASGNTIYF. The CDR3 DNA reads as TGCGCCAGCAGCCCAGCGGCCTCTGGAAACACCATATATTTT.

This chain joins TRBV5-1 and TRBJ2-7, with TRBD1 matching over 7 bases. J lost 1 base, V lost 3 bases, and 4 bases had no gene match. The CDR3 has 14 residues. CDR1 and CDR2 (germline): SGHRS, YFSETQ. The CDR3 nucleotides are TGCGCCAGCAGCTCCGGACAGGTGTCCTACGAGCAGTACTTC. Protein sequence: CASSSGQVSYEQYF.

This rearrangement joins TRBV7-8 to TRBJ2-3; maybe TRBD2 (6 bases). The V gene's germline CDR1 is SGHVS and CDR2 FQNEAQ. Trimming took off 4 bases at V and 2 bases at J, with 7 bases between the two ends. This CDR3 region has 13 residues. The CDR3 nucleotides are TGTGCCAGCAGCTCACTAGCCACAGATACGCAGTATTTT. As protein: CASSSLATDTQYF.

The J gene is TRBJ1-2, the V gene TRBV10-2; TRBD1 might be the D (5 bases). Germline V gives CDR1 WSHSY, CDR2 SAAADI. V lost 0 bases and J lost 5, with 19 bases in between. The CDR3 has 17 residues. In DNA form, the CDR3 reads TGCGCCAGCAGTGAGTCAATGACAGAGGCGACCGTTTATGGCTACACCTTC. It codes for CASSESMTEATVYGYTF.

This chain connects TRBV30 to TRBJ2-3, with 10 bases matching TRBD2. Germline CDR1 and CDR2: GTSNPN and SVGIG (reference sequence). V lost 5 bases to trimming and J lost 1 base; unmatched junction nucleotides: 6. CDR3 length: 15 amino acids. CDR3 residues: CAWAPGLARTDTQYF. CDR3 in DNA: TGTGCCTGGGCCCCGGGACTAGCGCGCACAGATACGCAGTATTTT.

This clone turned up a few times. The V call is TRBV6-1, the J call TRBJ1-5; D is undetermined. Germline loops: CDR1 MNHNS, CDR2 SASEGT. This CDR3 is 14 amino acids long. V lost 3 bases and J lost 5, with 11 bases in between. The CDR3 spells CASSEYGRDQPQHF. As DNA, the CDR3 is TGTGCCAGCAGTGAGTACGGTCGGGATCAGCCCCAGCATTTT.

CDR3: CASSQEDRVYNEQFF. The DNA of the CDR3 is TGCGCCAGCAGCCAAGAGGACAGGGTCTACAATGAGCAGTTCTTC. The rearrangement uses TRBV4-1 and TRBJ2-1; 8 nucleotides agree with TRBD1. CDR3 length: 15 amino acids. Trimming removed 0 bases from V and 3 bases from J; junction bases left unmatched: 1. CDR1 is MGHRA and CDR2 is YSYEKL in the germline V gene.

This chain connects TRBV30 to TRBJ1-5; unclear D gene. CDR3 length: 12 amino acids. Between the trimmed V and J ends, which lost 2 bases and 4 bases, there was a span of 6 bases. Germline values: CDR1 GTSNPN, CDR2 SVGIG (reference sequence). Here the CDR3 DNA reads TGTGCCTGGAGTCGGACTAATCAGCCCCAGCATTTT. It yields the protein CAWSRTNQPQHF. Complete variable domain (other parts from reference TRBV30 and TRBJ1-5): SQTIHQWPATLVQPVGSPLSLECTVEGTSNPNLYWYRQAAGRGLQLLFYSVGIGQISSEVPQNLSASRPQDRQFILSSKKLLLSDSGFYLCAWSRTNQPQHFGDGTRLSIL.

This chain uses TRBV15 with TRBJ1-5; D not certain. This CDR3 is built from 18 residues. The V end lost 0 bases, the J end lost 2 bases, and 17 bases lay between the germline ends. In germline, CDR1 is LNHNV, CDR2 YYDKDF (reference sequence). The CDR3 here is CATSRDFTRSFGNQPQHF. DNA for the CDR3: TGTGCCACCAGCAGAGATTTCACGCGGTCCTTTGGCAATCAGCCCCAGCATTTT.

The chain uses TRBV2 and TRBJ1-1; maybe TRBD1 (6 bases). The CDR3 spans 15 residues. With 6 bases removed from V and 1 base from J, the gap between germline ends came to 15 bases. The germline V gene has CDR1 SNHLY and CDR2 FYNNEI. In nucleotides, the CDR3 is TGTGCCAGCAGGCTGAACAGGGTCGGGAACACTGAAGCTTTCTTT. Translating gives CASRLNRVGNTEAFF.

The CDR3 loop reads CASSFYPRTARTSYNEQFF. The CDR3 DNA reads as TGTGCCAGCAGCTTCTATCCTCGGACAGCTCGAACTTCCTACAATGAGCAGTTCTTC. The chain uses TRBV5-5 and TRBJ2-1, with D perhaps TRBD1 (6 bases). Germline V CDR1 and CDR2: SGHKS, YYEKEE (reference sequence). Trimming stripped 2 bases from V and 1 base from J, with 22 bases between. The CDR3 loop spans 19 amino acids.

The V call is TRBV2, the J call TRBJ1-2, with 10 bases that match TRBD1. CDR1 is SNHLY and CDR2 is FYNNEI in the germline V gene. CDR3 length: 15 amino acids. Unmatched junction bases numbered 4, after V lost 3 bases and J lost 3 bases. CDR3 nucleotide sequence: TGTGCCAGCAGTGACAGACAGGGGGCTGACTATGGCTACACCTTC. This translates into CASSDRQGADYGYTF. Filled out from reference TRBV2 and TRBJ1-2, the complete variable domain reads EPEVTQTPSHQVTQMGQEVILRCVPISNHLYFYWYRQILGQKVEFLVSFYNNEISEKSEIFDDQFSVERPDGSNFTLKIRSTKLEDSAMYFCASSDRQGADYGYTFGSGTRLTVV.

The chain recombines TRBV18 with TRBJ1-5, with 7 positions matching TRBD1. Germline assignment: CDR1 KGHSH and CDR2 LQKENI. CDR3 length: 14 amino acids. Trimming cost V 6 bases and J 3 bases; bases outside gene matches: 5. Here the CDR3 DNA reads TGTGCCAGCTCCACACAGGGGTACAATCAGCCCCAGCATTTT. It codes for CASSTQGYNQPQHF.

In this sample, this clone turned up once. The genes are TRBV29-1 and TRBJ2-5, with D tentatively TRBD2 (5 bases). Looked up from germline, CDR1 is SQVTM and CDR2 is ANQGSEA. The V and J ends lost 0 bases and 1 base respectively, with 12 bases between them. The CDR3 spans 15 residues. The CDR3 region has the DNA TGCAGCGTTGAAGATCCGTGGGAGACCCAAGAGACCCAGTACTTC. This translates into CSVEDPWETQETQYF.

This chain uses TRBV3-1 (or the pseudogene TRBV3-2) with TRBJ2-3; D possibly corresponds to TRBD1 (5 bases). The germline V gene encodes CDR1 LGHDT and CDR2 YNNKEL (reference sequence). The CDR3 sequence is 16 residues long. Between the trimmed V and J ends, which lost 0 bases and 4 bases, there was a span of 14 bases. CDR3 coding DNA: TGTGCCAGCAGCCAAGATGAAAGGGGCGTCCCAGATACGCAGTATTTT. This sequence encodes CASSQDERGVPDTQYF.

The chain recombines TRBV6-5 with TRBJ1-4, with TRBD1 matching 8 bases. Germline CDR1 MNHEY, CDR2 SVGAGI. The CDR3 extends over 16 amino acids. After removal of 2 bases from V and 6 bases from J, the junction contained 8 bases not matched to a gene. In nucleotides, the CDR3 is TGTGCCAGCAGTTACCGGGGCAGGGGGCGCGATGAAAAACTGTTTTTT. Translating it yields CASSYRGRGRDEKLFF.